These 26 T cell receptor beta chains share one sample of origin, sequenced in a study of cytomegalovirus exposure and HLA in healthy donors. Assay: immunoSEQ multiplex PCR; the TCRdb copy retains only in-frame clones and omits some. The sample holds tens of thousands of clones, approximately 96% seen once. The specimen sequenced was PBMCs. The receptors were gathered from a woman in her late teens or twenties in good health and CMV-seropositive.

The chain uses TRBV28 and TRBJ1-2, with TRBD1 matching 7 bases. V lost 3 bases and J lost 5; bases outside the gene matches: 6. Germline V gene sequence: CDR1 MDHEN, CDR2 SYDVKM. The CDR3 covers 14 residues. CDR3 in DNA: TGTGCCAGCAGTTTGGCAGGGGGGCCATATGGCTACACCTTC. Protein: CASSLAGGPYGYTF.

This chain joins TRBV28 and TRBJ2-5; 9 nucleotides align to TRBD1. The CDR3 extends over 15 amino acids. Losses at the gene ends were 3 bases for V and 3 bases for J; bases not matched to a gene: 5. In germline, CDR1 is MDHEN, CDR2 SYDVKM. The CDR3 nucleotides are TGTGCCAGCAGTTTCGACCGGGACAGGGAAGAGACCCAGTACTTC. This encodes CASSFDRDREETQYF.

The chain combines TRBV28 with TRBJ1-2, with TRBD1 matching over 7 bases. The V gene's germline CDR1 is MDHEN and CDR2 SYDVKM. Trimming removed 6 bases from V and 4 bases from J; junction bases left unmatched: 11. The CDR3 is made up of 15 amino acids. The CDR3 nucleotides read TGTGCCAGCAGCCAGTTAACAGGGGCCGTCTATGGCTACACCTTC. Its protein product is CASSQLTGAVYGYTF.

The chain joins TRBV6-5 to TRBJ2-7, with D tentatively TRBD2 (7 bases). Germline CDR1 reads MNHEY; CDR2 reads SVGAGI. This CDR3 is built from 14 residues. Trimming stripped 5 bases from V and 2 bases from J, with 13 bases between. CDR3 bases: TGTGCCAGCAGTAACCGGGGGGCTACCTACGAGCAGTACTTC. Translated, it gives CASSNRGATYEQYF.

The rearrangement joins TRBV11-2 to TRBJ1-1, with 10 bases lining up with TRBD1. After removal of 6 bases from V and 5 bases from J, the junction contained 6 bases not matched to a gene. The germline CDR1 and CDR2 sequences are SGHAT and FQNNGV. The CDR3 spans 14 residues. This chain's CDR3 is CASRPDRGGTEAFF. As DNA, the CDR3 is TGTGCCAGCAGACCGGACAGGGGGGGGACTGAAGCTTTCTTT.

The chain recombines TRBV20-1 with TRBJ1-2, with D unclear. V dropped 5 bases and J dropped 6 bases, with 7 bases sitting between them. Germline V CDR1 and CDR2: DFQATT, SNEGSKA (reference sequence). The CDR3 has 10 residues. CDR3: CSAAVHGYTF. As DNA, the CDR3 is TGCAGTGCTGCGGTACATGGCTACACCTTC.

The rearrangement joins TRBV5-1 to TRBJ1-2, with D tentatively TRBD1 (5 bases). V was clipped by 4 bases and J by 4 bases, with 17 bases between them. The CDR3 contains 15 residues. CDR1 SGHRS and CDR2 YFSETQ come from the germline V gene. The CDR3 region has the DNA TGCGCCAGCAGCCTTGACGGACAATTGACCTATGGCTACACCTTC. Its translation: CASSLDGQLTYGYTF.

The chain recombines TRBV7-2 with TRBJ1-3; D is uncertain. The CDR3 is 16 residues long. Germline CDR1 reads SGHTA; CDR2 reads FQGNSA. V was pared by 0 bases and J by 4 bases, with 13 bases between. The CDR3 bases are TGTGCCAGCAGCTTAGCCGGGTCTCGGAAGGGAAACACCATATATTTT. Its protein product is CASSLAGSRKGNTIYF. Complete variable domain (other parts from reference TRBV7-2 and TRBJ1-3): GAGVSQSPSNKVTEKGKDVELRCDPISGHTALYWYRQSLGQGLEFLIYFQGNSAPDKSGLPSDRFSAERTGGSVSTLTIQRTQQEDSAVYLCASSLAGSRKGNTIYFGEGSWLTVV.

The chain is built from TRBV7-9 and TRBJ2-3; 8 bases are a match to TRBD2. This CDR3 region has 15 residues. J lost 4 bases, V lost 6 bases, and 9 bases had no gene match. Germline values: CDR1 SEHNR, CDR2 FQNEAQ (reference sequence). CDR3 protein: CASSPGREDSDTQYF. The CDR3 DNA sequence: TGTGCCAGCAGTCCAGGGCGGGAGGACTCAGATACGCAGTATTTT. Based on the CDR3 plus reference TRBV7-9 and TRBJ2-3, the full variable domain is DTGVSQNPRHKITKRGQNVTFRCDPISEHNRLYWYRQTLGQGPEFLTYFQNEAQLEKSRLLSDRFSAERPKGSFSTLEIQRTEQGDSAMYLCASSPGREDSDTQYFGPGTRLTVL.

The gene calls are TRBV11-2 and TRBJ1-1; D unresolved. Trimming took off 10 bases at V and 10 bases at J, with 19 bases between the two ends. Germline CDR1 reads SGHAT; CDR2 reads FQNNGV. The CDR3 is 12 amino acids. The CDR3 coding sequence is TGTGCCACCCTATTCCAAGGACTTGGAGCTTTCTTT. It is translated as CATLFQGLGAFF.

The chain employs TRBV6-1 and TRBJ2-1; 13 positions agree with TRBD2. Losses at the gene ends were 4 bases for V and 8 bases for J; bases not matched to a gene: 2. Germline V gene lookup returns CDR1 MNHNS and CDR2 SASEGT. The CDR3 covers 14 residues. The CDR3 loop reads CASSGTSGSDEQFF. The CDR3 bases are TGTGCCAGCAGTGGGACTAGCGGGAGCGATGAGCAGTTCTTC.

The chain combines TRBV27 with TRBJ2-7, with TRBD1 matching over 7 bases. This CDR3 is 14 amino acids long. The trim removed 5 bases at V and 3 bases at J, leaving 7 bases unmatched. The germline gives CDR1 MNHEY, CDR2 SMNVEV (reference sequence). This chain's CDR3 is CASSVTGLNYEQYF. CDR3 DNA sequence: TGTGCCAGCAGTGTGACAGGGTTGAACTACGAGCAGTACTTC.

This clone was picked up one time. This chain connects TRBV30 to TRBJ2-7, with a possible D match to TRBD1 (6 bases). The CDR3 has 12 amino acids. Germline V gene sequence: CDR1 GTSNPN, CDR2 SVGIG (reference sequence). Trimming left V 3 bases short and J 4 bases short, with 10 bases between. The CDR3, as DNA: TGTGCCTGGAGATACAGGGCTTACGAGCAGTACTTC. This gives the protein CAWRYRAYEQYF.

V is TRBV28 and J is TRBJ2-1; tentative D call: TRBD2 (5 bases). This CDR3 region has 13 residues. CDR1 and CDR2 from the germline V gene are MDHEN and SYDVKM. Trimming removed 6 bases from V and 1 base from J, with 7 bases in between. The CDR3 DNA sequence: TGTGCCAGCAGACTAGGTTCCTACAATGAGCAGTTCTTC. This codes for CASRLGSYNEQFF.

The sample holds one count of this clone. V and J are TRBV11-2 and TRBJ2-5; TRBD2 might be the D (7 bases). V lost 4 bases, J lost 5 bases, and 17 bases lay in between. CDR3 length: 15 residues. Per the germline V gene, CDR1 is SGHAT and CDR2 is FQNNGV. The CDR3 reads CASSSLSGGGETQYF. CDR3 sequence (DNA): TGTGCCAGCAGCTCCCTTTCGGGGGGCGGCGAGACCCAGTACTTC.

The chain combines TRBV4-1 with TRBJ1-1, with D possibly matching TRBD1 (5 bases). This CDR3 is 14 amino acids long. The ends were cut back, 3 bases at V and 3 bases at J, with 11 bases in the middle. Germline V lookup: CDR1 MGHRA, CDR2 YSYEKL. CDR3: CASSQSRGYTEAFF. CDR3 bases: TGCGCCAGCAGCCAGTCTCGGGGGTACACTGAAGCTTTCTTT.

This clone was seen just once. The rearrangement uses TRBV7-9 and TRBJ2-7, with D tentatively TRBD2 (6 bases). Trimming left V 4 bases short and J 7 bases short, with 11 bases between. Germline V CDR1 and CDR2: SEHNR, FQNEAQ (reference sequence). This CDR3 contains 12 residues. CDR3 nucleotide sequence: TGTGCCAGCAGCTCCTTAGGGAGGGAGCAGTACTTC. Protein sequence: CASSSLGREQYF.

J is TRBJ2-2 and V is TRBV6-4; 11 bases align to TRBD1. From germline, CDR1 is MRHNA and CDR2 SNTAGT. The CDR3 is made up of 15 amino acids. With V trimmed by 4 bases and J by 4 bases, 2 bases remained unmatched. For the CDR3, the DNA is TGTGCCAGCAGTGGCGGGACAGGGGGCACCGGGGAGCTGTTTTTT. It encodes CASSGGTGGTGELFF.

The chain has TRBV30 and TRBJ2-1, with D possibly TRBD2 on 5 matching bases. V gave up 0 bases and J gave up 10 bases, with 10 bases separating them. This CDR3 spans 12 amino acids. The germline gives CDR1 GTSNPN, CDR2 SVGIG (reference sequence). The CDR3 nucleotides are TGTGCCTGGAGTGTACTTGGCGGGGAGCAGTTCTTC. Translated: CAWSVLGGEQFF.

The gene calls are TRBV5-6 and TRBJ2-3; perhaps TRBD2 as D (6 bases). The germline V gene has CDR1 SGHDT and CDR2 YYEEEE. Trimming took 1 base from V and 6 from J, leaving 18 bases between them. The CDR3 is made up of 16 amino acids. Here the CDR3 DNA reads TGTGCCAGCAGCTTGTACGGGAGAGCCCCGGGGGATACGCAGTATTTT. This encodes CASSLYGRAPGDTQYF. The complete variable domain, with remaining parts taken from reference TRBV5-6 and TRBJ2-3, reads DAGVTQSPTHLIKTRGQQVTLRCSPKSGHDTVSWYQQALGQGPQFIFQYYEEEERQRGNFPDRFSGHQFPNYSSELNVNALLLGDSALYLCASSLYGRAPGDTQYFGPGTRLTVL.

The genes are TRBV2 and TRBJ2-7, with 8 bases identical to TRBD1. The CDR3 length is 15 residues. V was clipped by 2 bases and J by 6 bases; unmatched bases: 9. Germline V gene data show CDR1 as SNHLY and CDR2 as FYNNEI. CDR3 amino acids: CASSEYLAGGLEQYF. The CDR3, as DNA: TGTGCCAGCAGTGAATATTTGGCAGGGGGCCTCGAGCAGTACTTC. The full variable domain, its missing parts supplied by reference TRBV2 and TRBJ2-7, is EPEVTQTPSHQVTQMGQEVILRCVPISNHLYFYWYRQILGQKVEFLVSFYNNEISEKSEIFDDQFSVERPDGSNFTLKIRSTKLEDSAMYFCASSEYLAGGLEQYFGPGTRLTVT.

V is TRBV27 and J is TRBJ2-1; tentative D call: TRBD2 (6 bases). The CDR3 covers 14 residues. In germline, CDR1 is MNHEY, CDR2 SMNVEV (reference sequence). V shed 5 bases and J shed 8 bases, with 16 bases lying between them. In DNA, the CDR3 is TGTGCCAGCAGTCCTGGAGGGGTGTCCCATGAGCAGTTCTTC. This translates into CASSPGGVSHEQFF.

The chain joins TRBV28 to TRBJ2-3; 9 bases line up with TRBD2. With 5 bases clipped from V and 1 base from J, the junction kept 10 bases outside the gene matches. Germline assignment: CDR1 MDHEN and CDR2 SYDVKM. This CDR3 has 17 residues. The CDR3 DNA sequence: TGTGCCAGCAGTCCCGACTGGGCGGGAGGGGGCACAGATACGCAGTATTTT. This gives the protein CASSPDWAGGGTDTQYF.

In the case of this clone: The junction shows a germline mismatch at one end, possibly a read error. J is TRBJ2-1 and V is TRBV6-1; 7 bases map to TRBD2. Germline V gene data show CDR1 as MNHNS and CDR2 as SASEGT. The CDR3 length is 16 residues. The CDR3 is CASSGSGGRVKGEQFF. The CDR3 DNA is TGTGCCAGTAGTGGGTCGGGCGGGAGAGTGAAAGGGGAGCAGTTCTTC.

The rearrangement joins TRBV7-9 to TRBJ1-4; D gene unclear. Germline V gives CDR1 SEHNR, CDR2 FQNEAQ (reference sequence). The CDR3 consists of 14 residues. The V end was cut by 6 bases, the J end by 4 bases, with 12 bases between. CDR3 sequence: CASRAPTGNEKLFF. The DNA of the CDR3 is TGTGCCAGCAGGGCACCGACGGGTAATGAAAAACTGTTTTTT.

The V call is TRBV27, the J call TRBJ2-1; 9 positions match TRBD1. This CDR3 has 14 residues. Germline loops: CDR1 MNHEY, CDR2 SMNVEV (reference sequence). J gave up 8 bases and V 6 bases, and 8 bases lay outside the gene matches. In nucleotides, the CDR3 is TGTGCCAGCAGAACCGGGACAGGGTTAGATGAGCAGTTCTTC. Translating gives CASRTGTGLDEQFF.